The 17 T cell receptor beta chains below come from one sample, sequenced in a study of tumor and adjacent non-tumor tissue in lung cancer. This sample's RNA came from whole unsorted tissue. The library came from three nested PCR rounds adapted from ARM-PCR protocols. In TCRdb, the multiplex PCR reads were re-called with MiXCR into one record per CDR3 protein. In the table there are roughly 140,000 distinct CDR3 sequences, around 65% of which are singletons. Sequenced: lung tumor tissue. The receptor set was obtained from a man in his sixties with small cell lung cancer.

Comments on this clonotype: Its ends do not fully match the called genes, so a read error is possible. The chain carries TRBV5-1 and TRBJ2-1; TRBD2 might be the D (5 bases). The CDR3 loop spans 13 amino acids. CDR1 SGHRS and CDR2 YFSETQ come from the germline V gene. The CDR3 nucleotides read TGCGCCAGCAGAGCGGAAACCTACAATGAGAAGTTCTTC. Residues: CASRAETYNEKFF. Variable domain in full (rest from reference TRBV5-1 and TRBJ2-1): KAGVTQTPRYLIKTRGQQVTLSCSPISGHRSVSWYQQTPGQGLQFLFEYFSETQRNKGNFPGRFSGRQFSNSRSEMNVSTLELGDSALYLCASRAETYNEKFFGPGTRLTVL.

This clonotype was seen ten or more times. The CDR3 DNA reads TGTGCCAGCAGTTTAGAAACGGACAGGGGTTCCTACAATGAGCAGTTCTTC. This codes for CASSLETDRGSYNEQFF. V and J are TRBV12-3 or TRBV12-4 and TRBJ2-1, with TRBD1 matching over 9 bases. The CDR3 contains 17 residues. Trimming took 1 base from V and 1 from J; bases not matched to a gene: 5.

The rearrangement links TRBV4-1 to TRBJ2-5, with D possibly matching TRBD2 (5 bases). V dropped 4 bases and J dropped 5 bases, with 11 bases sitting between them. The CDR3 length is 13 residues. Per the germline V gene, CDR1 is MGHRA and CDR2 is YSYEKL. The CDR3 region is CASSPPGSETQYF. In DNA, the CDR3 is TGCGCCAGCAGCCCCCCGGGGTCTGAGACCCAGTACTTC.

This clonotype was seen more than once but under ten times. The chain employs TRBV5-1 and TRBJ2-2; 8 bases align to TRBD1. The germline gives CDR1 SGHRS, CDR2 YFSETQ. The trim removed 6 bases at V and 4 bases at J, leaving 8 bases unmatched. The CDR3 sequence is 15 residues long. CDR3 sequence: CASTIQGAGTGELFF. The CDR3 coding sequence is TGCGCCAGCACCATCCAGGGGGCCGGCACCGGGGAGCTGTTTTTT.

Points on this clonotype: This may be a read error: a much more frequent sequence differs by one nucleotide. J is TRBJ2-2 and V is TRBV5-5; D not resolved. V lost 4 bases and J lost 5, with 15 bases in between. Germline loops: CDR1 SGHKS, CDR2 YYEKEE (reference sequence). The CDR3 sequence is 15 residues long. The CDR3 DNA follows: TGTGCCAGCAGCGCCCCGGGCGTTGGGACCGGGGAGCTGTTTTTT. Amino acids: CASSAPGVGTGELFF.

The genes are TRBV11-2 and TRBJ2-7; D is possibly TRBD2 (5 bases). The CDR3 is 18 residues long. The V gene lost 2 bases and the J gene lost 1 base, with 21 bases spanning the gap. CDR1 and CDR2 from the germline V gene are SGHAT and FQNNGV. The CDR3 DNA is TGTGCCAGCAGCTTAAATTTTTTTAGCGTGAGTCAATCCTACGAGCAGTACTTC. Its translation is CASSLNFFSVSQSYEQYF. The variable domain in full, with the rest retrieved from reference TRBV11-2 and TRBJ2-7, is EAGVAQSPRYKIIEKRQSVAFWCNPISGHATLYWYQQILGQGPKLLIQFQNNGVVDDSQLPKDRFSAERLKGVDSTLKIQPAKLEDSAVYLCASSLNFFSVSQSYEQYFGPGTRLTVT.

In the case of this clonotype: Being one base from a much bigger clone, this may be a read error. The gene calls are TRBV20-1 and TRBJ2-1, with D tentatively TRBD2 (6 bases). The CDR3 is 13 residues long. Germline V gives CDR1 DFQATT, CDR2 SNEGSKA (reference sequence). Trimming removed 2 bases at V and 8 bases at J, with 13 bases between. CDR3 nucleotide sequence: TGCAGTGCTAGATTGACGGGAGTTGATGAGCAGTTCTTC. Translating gives CSARLTGVDEQFF.

The chain combines TRBV4-1 with TRBJ2-7; a weak D match, TRBD1 (5 bases). This CDR3 is built from 15 residues. Germline lookup yields CDR1 MGHRA and CDR2 YSYEKL. The V end lost 1 base, the J end lost 4 bases, and 14 bases lay between the germline ends. CDR3 sequence reads: CASSQVGSAGYEQYF. The DNA of the CDR3 is TGCGCCAGCAGCCAAGTGGGCTCCGCAGGGTACGAGCAGTACTTC.

This clonotype was detected ten times or more. The J gene is TRBJ2-5, the V gene TRBV11-2; 11 positions agree with TRBD2. The CDR3 is made up of 16 amino acids. The J segment lost 4 bases and the V segment lost 2 bases, leaving 6 bases of the junction unmatched. Germline loops: CDR1 SGHAT, CDR2 FQNNGV. This CDR3 reads CASSLFTSGRGETQYF. In DNA form, the CDR3 reads TGTGCCAGCAGCTTATTCACTAGCGGGAGAGGAGAGACCCAGTACTTC. The whole variable domain, remainder taken from reference TRBV11-2 and TRBJ2-5, is EAGVAQSPRYKIIEKRQSVAFWCNPISGHATLYWYQQILGQGPKLLIQFQNNGVVDDSQLPKDRFSAERLKGVDSTLKIQPAKLEDSAVYLCASSLFTSGRGETQYFGPGTRLLVL.

This chain links TRBV20-1 with TRBJ2-1; possibly TRBD1 for D (5 bases). The germline CDR1 and CDR2 sequences are DFQATT and SNEGSKA (reference sequence). Trimming removed 4 bases at V and 0 bases at J, with 13 bases between. The CDR3 length is 15 residues. This chain's CDR3 is CSAKGWRSSYNEQFF. CDR3 DNA sequence: TGCAGTGCTAAGGGGTGGCGGAGCTCCTACAATGAGCAGTTCTTC.

As concerns this clonotype: As the CDR3 is not closed by the conserved phenylalanine or tryptophan, this likely results from a read error. This chain links TRBV29-1 with TRBJ2-2; the D is unclear. Germline V gives CDR1 SQVTM, CDR2 ANQGSEA. Trimming took off 6 bases at V and 0 bases at J, with 8 bases between the two ends. The CDR3 extends over 13 amino acids. The CDR3 spells CSVQTPNTGELFL. CDR3 bases: TGCAGCGTCCAGACTCCGAACACCGGGGAGCTGTTTCTT.

On this clonotype: No conserved phenylalanine or tryptophan is present at the end of the CDR3, so a read error is the likely explanation. The chain employs TRBV20-1 and TRBJ2-4; 8 bases are a match to TRBD2. Looked up from germline, CDR1 is DFQATT and CDR2 is SNEGSKA (reference sequence). The CDR3 consists of 12 residues. Losses at the gene ends were 5 bases for V and 9 bases for J; bases not matched to a gene: 6. DNA for the CDR3: TGCAGTGCTCGGATAGCGGGAAGCATTCAGTACCTC. Its translation is CSARIAGSIQYL.

Comment on this clonotype: A much larger clonotype is one base distant, so this may be a read error. Likely a read error: the CDR3 ends without its conserved phenylalanine or tryptophan. The gene calls are TRBV20-1 and TRBJ2-3; D call uncertain. The CDR3 has 15 amino acids. CDR1 and CDR2 (germline): DFQATT, SNEGSKA (reference sequence). Trimming shortened V by 0 bases and J by 0 bases, and 10 bases separated the two germline ends. The CDR3 is CSARDSHKSTDTQYL. The DNA of the CDR3 is TGCAGTGCTAGAGACAGCCACAAGAGCACAGATACGCAGTATCTT.

On this clonotype: A much bigger clone sits one base away, suggesting this may be a read error. The chain is built from TRBV20-1 and TRBJ1-1, with D unresolved. The germline V gene has CDR1 DFQATT and CDR2 SNEGSKA (reference sequence). The CDR3 has 12 amino acids. The CDR3 coding sequence is TGCAGTGCTAGCCCCGGGGTCACTGAACCTTTCTTT. Translation gives CSASPGVTEPFF.

This clonotype has only a few counts. The V and J genes are TRBV20-1 and TRBJ2-1, with 8 bases matching TRBD2. The CDR3 length is 17 residues. The germline V gene encodes CDR1 DFQATT and CDR2 SNEGSKA (reference sequence). V lost 2 bases to trimming and J lost 0 bases; unmatched junction nucleotides: 9. The CDR3 region is CSARTSGSSLSYNEQFF. CDR3 in DNA: TGCAGTGCTAGAACCAGCGGGAGCTCCCTCTCCTACAATGAGCAGTTCTTC.

Many counts were recorded for this clonotype. The chain uses TRBV5-1 and TRBJ1-1, with 7 positions matching TRBD1. After removal of 0 bases from V and 0 bases from J, the junction contained 2 bases not matched to a gene. This CDR3 region has 15 residues. Germline loops: CDR1 SGHRS, CDR2 YFSETQ. DNA of the CDR3: TGCGCCAGCAGCTTGGTACAGGGGATGAACACTGAAGCTTTCTTT. Its translation is CASSLVQGMNTEAFF.

V usage is TRBV12-3 or TRBV12-4 and J usage is TRBJ2-1; the match to TRBD1 covers 8 bases. Germline trimming cut 5 bases from V and 7 bases from J; bases unmatched to any gene: 10. The CDR3 has 15 amino acids. DNA for the CDR3: TGTGCCAGCAGTCCTAGACAGGGGATGAGGAATGAGCAGTTCTTC. This sequence encodes CASSPRQGMRNEQFF.